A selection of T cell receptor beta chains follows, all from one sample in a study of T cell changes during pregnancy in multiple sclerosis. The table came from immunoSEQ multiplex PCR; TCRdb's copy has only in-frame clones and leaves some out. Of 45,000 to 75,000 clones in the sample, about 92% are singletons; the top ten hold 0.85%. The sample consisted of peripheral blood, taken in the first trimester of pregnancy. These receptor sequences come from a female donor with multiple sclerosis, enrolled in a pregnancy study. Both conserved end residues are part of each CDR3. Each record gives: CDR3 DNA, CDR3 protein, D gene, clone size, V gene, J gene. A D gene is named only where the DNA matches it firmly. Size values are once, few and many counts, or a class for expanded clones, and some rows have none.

TGCAGCGTTCAGGAGGACAGGGCCTACGAGCAGTACTTC	CSVQEDRAYEQYF	TRBD1	-	TRBV29-1	TRBJ2-7
TGCAGCGTTGAAGAGGTACTAGCGGGGTATGAGCAGTTCTTC	CSVEEVLAGYEQFF	TRBD2	once	TRBV29-1	TRBJ2-1
TGTGCCAGCAGCTTTGGGGAGGTCGGTTTCTTT	CASSFGEVGFF	-	-	TRBV5-6	TRBJ1-1
TGTGCCAGCAGCCAATCCCCACCGGGAGCTTTCTTT	CASSQSPPGAFF	-	-	TRBV16	TRBJ1-1
TGTGCCAGCAGTTCGGGTCTAAACACTGAAGCTTTCTTT	CASSSGLNTEAFF	-	-	TRBV6-5	TRBJ1-1
TGTGCCAGCAGTGATAGGACAGGTCGTGGGAGCACAGATACGCAGTATTTT	CASSDRTGRGSTDTQYF	TRBD1	-	TRBV6-4	TRBJ2-3
TGTGCCAGCAGCTTGCCCGGGACTAGCGGGGGCGGAGATACGCAGTATTTT	CASSLPGTSGGGDTQYF	TRBD2	-	TRBV5-6	TRBJ2-3
TGTGCCAGCAGGGCTACAGGGGGCGGTCAGCCCCAGCATTTT	CASRATGGGQPQHF	TRBD1	-	TRBV28	TRBJ1-5
TGTGCCAGCAGCTCGCCTGGGACAGGACGGAACACTGAAGCTTTCTTT	CASSSPGTGRNTEAFF	TRBD1	-	TRBV5-8	TRBJ1-1
TGTGCCATCAGTGAGTCTTACAGGACAGGCTACACCTTC	CAISESYRTGYTF	-	-	TRBV10-3	TRBJ1-2
TGTGCCAGCAGCCCCGGGGGGGGTGTTGAAAAACTGTTTTTT	CASSPGGGVEKLFF	-	-	TRBV9	TRBJ1-4
TGTGCCAGCAGCTTAACGCAGGGATCCACTGAAGCTTTCTTT	CASSLTQGSTEAFF	-	once	TRBV7-3	TRBJ1-1
TGTGCCAGCAGCCTCCGCCTGGGACTAGCGGGGGCTAGTTACGAGCAGTACTTC	CASSLRLGLAGASYEQYF	TRBD2	-	TRBV7-2	TRBJ2-7
TGTGCCACCGGGACACCGAGCTCCTACGAGCAGTACTTC	CATGTPSSYEQYF	-	-	TRBV27	TRBJ2-7
TGCGCCAGCAGCCAAGATCCCCTCCGTTACAATGAGCAGTTCTTC	CASSQDPLRYNEQFF	-	-	TRBV4-3	TRBJ2-1
TGTGCCACTTCGGCTCAGGGGTCCGCTGAAGCTTTCTTT	CATSAQGSAEAFF	-	-	TRBV6-6	TRBJ1-1
TGTGCCAGCAGCTTCGGACTAGCCCCCCCCAAGGAAGGGACCCAGTACTTC	CASSFGLAPPKEGTQYF	TRBD2	-	TRBV13	TRBJ2-5
TGTGCCAGCAGTTTGGGGGACAGGGGACTCAATCAGCCCCAGCATTTT	CASSLGDRGLNQPQHF	TRBD1	-	TRBV28	TRBJ1-5
TGTGCCACCAGCAGAGGTTCCGCGAACGCCTACGAGCAGTACTTC	CATSRGSANAYEQYF	-	-	TRBV15	TRBJ2-7
TGTGCCAGCAGCTCGGGGACTAGCGGGGGGGTGAATGAGCAGTTCTTC	CASSSGTSGGVNEQFF	TRBD2	-	TRBV11-3	TRBJ2-1
TGTGCCAGCAGCTGGATGAGACAGGGCATTAATGGCTACACCTTC	CASSWMRQGINGYTF	TRBD1	-	TRBV5-4	TRBJ1-2
TGTGCCAGCAGCACCCTTGAAGGAGGACTCGGAAACACCATATATTTT	CASSTLEGGLGNTIYF	-	-	TRBV9	TRBJ1-3
TGTGCCAGCAGCACGAGGGGGACAGATACGCAGTATTTT	CASSTRGTDTQYF	-	-	TRBV11-3	TRBJ2-3
TGTGCCAGCTCACCAACAAGTTACTATGGCTACACCTTC	CASSPTSYYGYTF	-	-	TRBV18	TRBJ1-2
TGTGCCAGCACCCCATCAGCCGTTCAGGCAGCTGGCTACACCTTC	CASTPSAVQAAGYTF	-	-	TRBV6-5	TRBJ1-2
TGTGCCAGCAGCGTAGCAGCGGGGGGCCCCTACGAGCAGTACTTC	CASSVAAGGPYEQYF	TRBD2	-	TRBV9	TRBJ2-7
TGTGCCATCAGTGCACGGGAGCCCAATGAGCAGTTCTTC	CAISAREPNEQFF	-	-	TRBV10-3	TRBJ2-1
TGTGCCAGCAGCTTTTCAACAGGGAGGGAGGAGACCCAGTACTTC	CASSFSTGREETQYF	-	-	TRBV5-4	TRBJ2-5
TGTGCCAGCAGTCTGGACAGGGGGCCTAATGAAAAACTGTTTTTT	CASSLDRGPNEKLFF	TRBD1	-	TRBV6-5	TRBJ1-4
TGCGCCAGCAGCCAAGATTCCAGGGGGTTGACCTACGAGCAGTACTTC	CASSQDSRGLTYEQYF	TRBD1	-	TRBV4-1	TRBJ2-7
TGTGCCAGCAGCCCCCAAGCGGGGGGGCCTGAAGATACGCAGTATTTT	CASSPQAGGPEDTQYF	TRBD2	-	TRBV11-2	TRBJ2-3
TGTGCCAGTAGTTATTTAGGGACAGGGACCTACAATGAGCAGTTCTTC	CASSYLGTGTYNEQFF	TRBD1	once	TRBV19	TRBJ2-1
TGTGCCAGCAATTATGTCCGTTCCGGGGAGCTGTTTTTT	CASNYVRSGELFF	-	-	TRBV28	TRBJ2-2
TGTGCTAGTGGTTTGGTATTAGCGGGGGGAGCCTACAATGAGCAGTTCTTC	CASGLVLAGGAYNEQFF	TRBD2	-	TRBV12-5	TRBJ2-1
TGTGCCAGCAGCCCCCCTCAGGGGGCAGGTTTCAATTCACCCCTCCACTTT	CASSPPQGAGFNSPLHF	TRBD1	-	TRBV28	TRBJ1-6
TGTGCCAGTAGTATCCCCCCCACAGGGGACACTGAAGCTTTCTTT	CASSIPPTGDTEAFF	TRBD1	-	TRBV19	TRBJ1-1
TGTGCCGGTGCTAGCGGGGGGACAGATACGCAGTATTTT	CAGASGGTDTQYF	TRBD2	-	TRBV6-4	TRBJ2-3
TGTGCCTGGAGTTATGGGGAGGATGGTTTTCGAGATAAGCAGTACTTC	CAWSYGEDGFRDKQYF	-	-	TRBV30	TRBJ2-7
TGTGCCAGCAGCTTAGAATTCATGAACACTGAAGCTTTCTTT	CASSLEFMNTEAFF	-	-	TRBV7-2	TRBJ1-1
TGTGCCAGCAGCAAAGATCGGGTAAAGGGGACAGGGGGCAGATATGGCTACACCTTC	CASSKDRVKGTGGRYGYTF	-	-	TRBV21-1	TRBJ1-2
TGTGCCAGCAGTGCTCGCCCCGGGACAGGGAGAGGCGAGCAGTACTTC	CASSARPGTGRGEQYF	TRBD1	-	TRBV6-1	TRBJ2-7
TGTGCCAGCAGCAACGGGGGACCCTACGAGCAGTACTTC	CASSNGGPYEQYF	-	-	TRBV27	TRBJ2-7
TGTGCCAGCAGCCGAGGACTAGCGGGGGGTACCTACGAGCAGTACTTC	CASSRGLAGGTYEQYF	TRBD2	-	TRBV6-6	TRBJ2-7
TGTGCCAGCAGGAAACCCCCCGACCTAGCAGGTGGAGATACGCAGTATTTT	CASRKPPDLAGGDTQYF	-	-	TRBV2	TRBJ2-3
TGTGCCAGCAGCTTAATAGCAGGGTTATCGAACACCGGGGAGCTGTTTTTT	CASSLIAGLSNTGELFF	-	-	TRBV7-3	TRBJ2-2
TGCGCCAGCAGCCCGTTGGGACAGGGGCACAAAAACATTCAGTACTTC	CASSPLGQGHKNIQYF	TRBD1	once	TRBV23-1	TRBJ2-4
TGTGCCAGCAGCTTGGCCGGGACAGGGGTGTATGGCTACACCTTC	CASSLAGTGVYGYTF	TRBD1	-	TRBV7-9	TRBJ1-2
TGTGCCAGCAGCGAAGGAGGGGGCGAAACCTACAATGAGCAGTTCTTC	CASSEGGGETYNEQFF	-	-	TRBV6-4	TRBJ2-1
TGTGCCAGCAGTTTTGGACACCCGACTAGCGGGAGAATATACGAGCAGTACTTC	CASSFGHPTSGRIYEQYF	TRBD2	-	TRBV27	TRBJ2-7
TGTGCCAGCAGGTCCACAGGGTCCGGGGCCAACGTCCTGACTTTC	CASRSTGSGANVLTF	-	-	TRBV7-9	TRBJ2-6
TGTGCCAGCAGTTACCAGAGGAATCAGCCCCAGCATTTT	CASSYQRNQPQHF	-	-	TRBV6-5	TRBJ1-5
TGTGCCAGCAGGGAGGCTGGGGAGCAGTACTTC	CASREAGEQYF	-	-	TRBV7-3	TRBJ2-7